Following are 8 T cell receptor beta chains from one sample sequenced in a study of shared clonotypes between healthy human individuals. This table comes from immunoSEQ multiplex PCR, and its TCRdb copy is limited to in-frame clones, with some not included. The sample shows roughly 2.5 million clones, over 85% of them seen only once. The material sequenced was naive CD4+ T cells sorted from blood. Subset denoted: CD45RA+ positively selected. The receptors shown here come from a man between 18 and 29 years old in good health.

The CDR3 sequence: CASSQGTAGYGYTF. CDR3 coding DNA: TGCGCCAGCAGCCAAGGGACGGCCGGCTATGGCTACACCTTC. The chain couples TRBV4-1 to TRBJ1-2; D not certain. Germline CDR1 is MGHRA and CDR2 is YSYEKL. The CDR3 is 14 amino acids. Trimming left V 1 base short and J 4 bases short, with 10 bases between.

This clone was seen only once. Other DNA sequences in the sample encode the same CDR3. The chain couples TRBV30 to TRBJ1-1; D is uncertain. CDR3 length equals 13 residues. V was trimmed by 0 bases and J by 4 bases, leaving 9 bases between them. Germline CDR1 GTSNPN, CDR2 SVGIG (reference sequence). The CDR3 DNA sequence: TGTGCCTGGAGTGTACGGCGGGGCACTGAAGCTTTCTTT. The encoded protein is CAWSVRRGTEAFF.

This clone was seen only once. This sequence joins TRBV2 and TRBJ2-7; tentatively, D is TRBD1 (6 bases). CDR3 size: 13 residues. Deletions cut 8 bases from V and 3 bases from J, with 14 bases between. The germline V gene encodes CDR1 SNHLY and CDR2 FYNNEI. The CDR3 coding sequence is TGTGCCAGCGGCCGGGACAAGTACTACGAGCAGTACTTC. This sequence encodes CASGRDKYYEQYF.

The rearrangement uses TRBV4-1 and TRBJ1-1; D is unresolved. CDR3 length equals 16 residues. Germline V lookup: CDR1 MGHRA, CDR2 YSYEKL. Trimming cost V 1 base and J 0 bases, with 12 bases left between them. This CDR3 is CASSQGSRQMNTEAFF. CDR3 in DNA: TGCGCCAGCAGCCAAGGTTCTAGGCAAATGAACACTGAAGCTTTCTTT.

The CDR3 DNA reads TGTGCCAGCAGCAGTACAGGGGGGACCTACGAGCAGTACTTC. Translation: CASSSTGGTYEQYF. The chain is built from TRBV9 and TRBJ2-7, with 8 positions matching TRBD1. The CDR3 has 14 residues. The V gene's germline CDR1 is SGDLS and CDR2 YYNGEE. V gave up 4 bases and J gave up 2 bases; unmatched junction bases: 5.

The CDR3 sequence is CASSPPGQGGTQYF. CDR3 nucleotides: TGCGCCAGCAGTCCTCCGGGACAGGGGGGAACCCAGTACTTC. The chain joins TRBV10-2 to TRBJ2-5; 11 bases are a match to TRBD1. The V and J ends lost 5 bases and 8 bases, in that order; junction bases with no gene match: 7. The CDR3 is made up of 14 amino acids. Germline lookup yields CDR1 WSHSY and CDR2 SAAADI.

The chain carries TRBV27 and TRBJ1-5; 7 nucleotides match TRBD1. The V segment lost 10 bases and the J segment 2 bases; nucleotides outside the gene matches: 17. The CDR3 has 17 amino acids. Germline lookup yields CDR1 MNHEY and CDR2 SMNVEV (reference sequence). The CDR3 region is CAKLLGQIVCCNQPQHF. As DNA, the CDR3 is TGTGCCAAACTTCTGGGACAGATTGTCTGCTGCAATCAGCCCCAGCATTTT.

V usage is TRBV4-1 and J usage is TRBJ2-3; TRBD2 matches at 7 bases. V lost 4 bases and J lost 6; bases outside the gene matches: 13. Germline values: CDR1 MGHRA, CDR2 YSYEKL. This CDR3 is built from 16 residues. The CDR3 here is CASSPSTGAGSDTQYF. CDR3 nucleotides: TGCGCCAGCAGCCCTTCCACAGGAGCGGGATCTGATACGCAGTATTTT.